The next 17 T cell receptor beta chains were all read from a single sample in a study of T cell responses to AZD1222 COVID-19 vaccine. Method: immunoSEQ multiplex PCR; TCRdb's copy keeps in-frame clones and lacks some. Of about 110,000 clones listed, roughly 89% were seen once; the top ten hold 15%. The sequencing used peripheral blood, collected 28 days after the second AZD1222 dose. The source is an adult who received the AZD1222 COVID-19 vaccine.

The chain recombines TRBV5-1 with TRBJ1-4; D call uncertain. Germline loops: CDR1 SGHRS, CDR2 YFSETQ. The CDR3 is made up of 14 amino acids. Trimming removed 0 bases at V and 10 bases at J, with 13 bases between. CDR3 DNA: TGCGCCAGCAGCTTGGGCGAGGAGGAGGGAAAACTGTTTTTT. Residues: CASSLGEEEGKLFF.

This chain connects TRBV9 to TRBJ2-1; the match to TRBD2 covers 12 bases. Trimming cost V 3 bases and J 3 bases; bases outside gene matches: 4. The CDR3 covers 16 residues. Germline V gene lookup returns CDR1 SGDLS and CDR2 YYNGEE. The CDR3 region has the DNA TGTGCCAGCAGCGCTAGCGGGGGGGCAGGCTACAATGAGCAGTTCTTC. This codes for CASSASGGAGYNEQFF.

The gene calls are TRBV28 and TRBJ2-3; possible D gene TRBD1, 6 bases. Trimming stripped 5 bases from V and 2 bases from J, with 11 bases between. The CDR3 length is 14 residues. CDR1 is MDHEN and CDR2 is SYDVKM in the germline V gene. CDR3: CASSPGQYTDTQYF. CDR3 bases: TGTGCCAGCAGTCCAGGACAGTACACAGATACGCAGTATTTT.

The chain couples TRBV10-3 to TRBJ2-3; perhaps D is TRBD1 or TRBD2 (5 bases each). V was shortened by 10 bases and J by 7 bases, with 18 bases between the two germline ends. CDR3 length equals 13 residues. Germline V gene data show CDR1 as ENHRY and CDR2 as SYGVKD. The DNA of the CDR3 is TGTGCCAACCGGGACGGACTCGTGAATACGCAGTATTTT. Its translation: CANRDGLVNTQYF.

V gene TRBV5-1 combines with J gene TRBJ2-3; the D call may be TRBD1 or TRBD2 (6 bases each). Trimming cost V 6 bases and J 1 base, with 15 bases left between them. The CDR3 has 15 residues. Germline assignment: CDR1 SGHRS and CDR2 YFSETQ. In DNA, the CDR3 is TGCGCCAGCAAACAGCTCGGGGGCGGCACAGATACGCAGTATTTT. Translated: CASKQLGGGTDTQYF.

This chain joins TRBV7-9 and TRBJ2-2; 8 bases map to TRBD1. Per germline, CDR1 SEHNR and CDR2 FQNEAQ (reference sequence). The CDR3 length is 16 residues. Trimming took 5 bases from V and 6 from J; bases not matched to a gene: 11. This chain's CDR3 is CASSQIRQGLPGELFF. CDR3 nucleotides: TGTGCCAGCAGCCAAATAAGACAGGGGCTTCCCGGGGAGCTGTTTTTT.

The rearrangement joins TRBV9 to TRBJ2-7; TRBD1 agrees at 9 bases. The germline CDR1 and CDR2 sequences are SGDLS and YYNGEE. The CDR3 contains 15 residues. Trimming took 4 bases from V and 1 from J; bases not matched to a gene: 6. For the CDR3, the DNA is TGTGCCAGCAGCCCCCGACAGGGGGTTTCCTACGAGCAGTACTTC. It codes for CASSPRQGVSYEQYF.

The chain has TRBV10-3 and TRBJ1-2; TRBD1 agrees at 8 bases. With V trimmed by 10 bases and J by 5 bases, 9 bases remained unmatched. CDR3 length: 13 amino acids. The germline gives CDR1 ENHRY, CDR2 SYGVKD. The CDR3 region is CATGPGGVYGYTF. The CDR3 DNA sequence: TGTGCCACGGGGCCAGGGGGCGTATATGGCTACACCTTC.

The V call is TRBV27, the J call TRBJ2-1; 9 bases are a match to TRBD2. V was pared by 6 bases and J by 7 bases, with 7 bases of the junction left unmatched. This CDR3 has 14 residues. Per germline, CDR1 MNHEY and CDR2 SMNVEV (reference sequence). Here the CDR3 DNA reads TGTGCCAGCAGGAGCTTAGCGGGAGTAAATGAGCAGTTCTTC. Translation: CASRSLAGVNEQFF.

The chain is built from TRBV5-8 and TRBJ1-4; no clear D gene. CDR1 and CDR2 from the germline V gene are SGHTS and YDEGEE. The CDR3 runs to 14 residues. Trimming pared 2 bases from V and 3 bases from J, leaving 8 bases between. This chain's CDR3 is CASSFGSSNEKLFF. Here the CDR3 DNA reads TGTGCCAGCAGCTTCGGGAGCTCTAATGAAAAACTGTTTTTT.

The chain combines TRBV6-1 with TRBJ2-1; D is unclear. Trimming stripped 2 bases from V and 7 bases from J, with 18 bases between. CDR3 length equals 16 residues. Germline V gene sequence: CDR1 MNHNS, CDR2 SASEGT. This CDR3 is CASSEKLRTKVNEQFF. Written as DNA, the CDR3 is TGTGCCAGCAGTGAAAAGCTACGCACGAAGGTTAATGAGCAGTTCTTC.

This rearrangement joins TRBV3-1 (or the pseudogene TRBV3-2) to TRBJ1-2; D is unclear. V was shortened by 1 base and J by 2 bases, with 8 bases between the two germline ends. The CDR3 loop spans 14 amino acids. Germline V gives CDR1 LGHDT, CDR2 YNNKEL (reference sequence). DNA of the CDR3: TGTGCCAGCAGCCAAGCTGAGTTGAACTATGGCTACACCTTC. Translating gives CASSQAELNYGYTF.

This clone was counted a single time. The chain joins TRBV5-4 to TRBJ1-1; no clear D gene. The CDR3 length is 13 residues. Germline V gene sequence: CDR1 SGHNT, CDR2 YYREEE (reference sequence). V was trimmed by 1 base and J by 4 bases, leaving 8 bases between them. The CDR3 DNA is TGTGCCAGCAGCTTGCACTCGAGCACTGAAGCTTTCTTT. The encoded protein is CASSLHSSTEAFF. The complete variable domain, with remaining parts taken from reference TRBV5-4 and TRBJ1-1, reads ETGVTQSPTHLIKTRGQQVTLRCSSQSGHNTVSWYQQALGQGPQFIFQYYREEENGRGNFPPRFSGLQFPNYSSELNVNALELDDSALYLCASSLHSSTEAFFGQGTRLTVV.

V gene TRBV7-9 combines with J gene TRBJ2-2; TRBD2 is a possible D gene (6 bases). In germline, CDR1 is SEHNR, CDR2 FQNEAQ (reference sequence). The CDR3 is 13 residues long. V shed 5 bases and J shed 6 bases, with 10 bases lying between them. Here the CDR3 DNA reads TGTGCCAGCAGCCCCAGCGGGCCCGGGGAGCTGTTTTTT. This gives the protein CASSPSGPGELFF.

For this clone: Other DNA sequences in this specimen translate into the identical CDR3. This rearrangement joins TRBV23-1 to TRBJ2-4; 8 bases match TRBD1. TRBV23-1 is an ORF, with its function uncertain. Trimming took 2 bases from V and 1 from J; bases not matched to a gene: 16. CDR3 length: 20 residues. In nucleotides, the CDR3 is TGCGCCAGCAGTCAACGTAGGACAGGGCTGTGGGAGGCGGCCAAAAACATTCAGTACTTC. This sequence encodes CASSQRRTGLWEAAKNIQYF.

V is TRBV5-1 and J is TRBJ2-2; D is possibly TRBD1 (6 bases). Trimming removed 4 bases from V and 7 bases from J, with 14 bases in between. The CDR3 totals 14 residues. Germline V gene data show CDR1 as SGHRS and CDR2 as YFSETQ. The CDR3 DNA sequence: TGCGCCAGCAGCCCGGCTAGGGGACACGGGGAGCTGTTTTTT. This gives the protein CASSPARGHGELFF.

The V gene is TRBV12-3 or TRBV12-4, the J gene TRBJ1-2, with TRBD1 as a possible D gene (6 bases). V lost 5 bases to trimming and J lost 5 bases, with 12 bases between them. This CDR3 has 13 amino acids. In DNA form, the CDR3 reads TGTGCCAGCAGTCGACAGGACTCATATGGCTACACCTTC. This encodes CASSRQDSYGYTF.